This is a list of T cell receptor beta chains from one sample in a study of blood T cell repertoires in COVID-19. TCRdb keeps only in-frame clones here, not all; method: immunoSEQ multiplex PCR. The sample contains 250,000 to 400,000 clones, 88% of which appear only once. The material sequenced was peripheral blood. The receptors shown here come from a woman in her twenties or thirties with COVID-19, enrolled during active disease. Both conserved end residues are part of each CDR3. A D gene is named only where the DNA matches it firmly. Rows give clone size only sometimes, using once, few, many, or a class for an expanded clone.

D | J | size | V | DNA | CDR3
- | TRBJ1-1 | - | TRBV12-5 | TGTGCTAGTGGTTTGGGGGGGCCCGGGAACACTGAAGCTTTCTTT | CASGLGGPGNTEAFF
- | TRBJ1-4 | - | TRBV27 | TGTGCCCCAGAGGGTCGGTCCTTTGCAACTAATGAAAAACTGTTTTTT | CAPEGRSFATNEKLFF
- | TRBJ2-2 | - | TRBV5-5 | TGTGCCAGCATGCAACTCCTCGCGAACACCGGGGAGCTGTTTTTT | CASMQLLANTGELFF
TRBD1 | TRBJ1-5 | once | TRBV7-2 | TGTGCCAGCAGCTTAGTTCGGGACAGGATGGATCAGCCCCAGCATTTT | CASSLVRDRMDQPQHF
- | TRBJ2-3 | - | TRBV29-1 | TGCAGCTCGCGTTGGTCTAGCACAGATACGCAGTATTTT | CSSRWSSTDTQYF
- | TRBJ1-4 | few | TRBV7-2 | TGTGCCAGCAGCTCCCGTGGGGGGGTTAGGGGTAATGAAAAACTGTTTTTT | CASSSRGGVRGNEKLFF
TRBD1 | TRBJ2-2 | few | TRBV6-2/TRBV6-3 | TGTGCCAGCAGTTATCACCGGGACAGGGTGAACACCGGGGAGCTGTTTTTT | CASSYHRDRVNTGELFF
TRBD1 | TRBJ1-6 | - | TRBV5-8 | TGTGCCAGCCCGACGAGAGGGCAGGGGGCAATCAATTCACCCCTCCACTTT | CASPTRGQGAINSPLHF
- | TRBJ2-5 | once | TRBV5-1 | TGCGCCAGCAGCTTACAGGGCATGGGCCAAGAGACCCAGTACTTC | CASSLQGMGQETQYF
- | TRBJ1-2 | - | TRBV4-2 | TGTGCCAGCAGCCAAATCCCTATCGCCAGGGGTTATGGCTACACCTTC | CASSQIPIARGYGYTF
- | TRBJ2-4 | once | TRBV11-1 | TGTGCCAGCAGCTTTAACGGGGAAAACATTCAGTACTTC | CASSFNGENIQYF